This T cell receptor (beta chain) is from a study of OX40 agonist ivuxolimab in advanced cancers. Study information: A diagnosis of hepatocellular carcinoma, melanoma, renal cell or head and neck cancer was present in dose-escalation patients. Therapy given before enrollment (anti-PD-1, anti-PD-L1 or anti-CTLA-4) was allowed, and around 40% had some.

Trimming took 4 bases from V and 1 from J, leaving 8 bases between them. CDR1 SGHRS and CDR2 YFSETQ come from the germline V gene. The CDR3 sequence is 13 residues long. Using immunoSEQ multiplex PCR, the repertoire was profiled, and TCRdb retains in-frame clones only, with some absent. Here the sample spans 82,000 or so clones, 75% to 90% being singletons. The sequences come from CD4+ or CD8+ T cells sorted from blood, collected in a trial of the OX40 agonist ivuxolimab. V is TRBV5-1 and J is TRBJ1-1, with D unresolved. This TCR was recovered from an adult with an advanced solid tumor such as melanoma, head and neck, liver or kidney cancer. The CDR3 DNA sequence: TGCGCCAGCAGCACAAGCGCGAACACTGAAGCTTTCTTT. Protein product: CASSTSANTEAFF. Full variable domain (rest looked up from reference TRBV5-1 and TRBJ1-1): KAGVTQTPRYLIKTRGQQVTLSCSPISGHRSVSWYQQTPGQGLQFLFEYFSETQRNKGNFPGRFSGRQFSNSRSEMNVSTLELGDSALYLCASSTSANTEAFFGQGTRLTVV.